The 20 T cell receptor beta chains below come from one sample, sequenced in a study of shared clonotypes between healthy human individuals. Assay used: immunoSEQ multiplex PCR; TCRdb lists only in-frame clones, some missing. Here the sample spans approximately 500,000 clones, about 78% being singletons. Sequences were obtained from PBMCs. Every receptor here comes from a woman between 40 and 55 years old in good health. Some clones in this sample may be carry-over from other donors' samples.

This chain joins TRBV6-1 and TRBJ2-7, with D perhaps given as TRBD1 or TRBD2 (6 bases each). CDR1 is MNHNS and CDR2 is SASEGT in the germline V gene. The CDR3 loop spans 18 amino acids. Trimming removed 4 bases at V and 1 base at J, with 23 bases between. The CDR3 bases are TGTGCCAGCAGTGGACGGGAGAACAGGGCCATCCCTTCCTACGAGCAGTACTTC. It translates to CASSGRENRAIPSYEQYF.

The chain is built from TRBV5-1 and TRBJ1-3; 8 bases line up with TRBD1. The J segment lost 7 bases and the V segment lost 0 bases, leaving 9 bases of the junction unmatched. The germline gives CDR1 SGHRS, CDR2 YFSETQ. The CDR3 has 16 residues. CDR3 DNA: TGCGCCAGCAGCTTGGCAATCGGCAGGGGGCAGAACACCATATATTTT. Protein product: CASSLAIGRGQNTIYF. The whole variable domain, remainder taken from reference TRBV5-1 and TRBJ1-3, is KAGVTQTPRYLIKTRGQQVTLSCSPISGHRSVSWYQQTPGQGLQFLFEYFSETQRNKGNFPGRFSGRQFSNSRSEMNVSTLELGDSALYLCASSLAIGRGQNTIYFGEGSWLTVV.

The V gene is TRBV4-1, the J gene TRBJ2-5; D ambiguous. The germline gives CDR1 MGHRA, CDR2 YSYEKL. The V gene lost 3 bases and the J gene lost 7 bases, with 15 bases spanning the gap. The CDR3 extends over 14 amino acids. CDR3: CASSQYGRLGTQYF. CDR3 nucleotide sequence: TGCGCCAGCAGCCAGTACGGACGGCTGGGGACCCAGTACTTC.

V and J are TRBV7-9 and TRBJ1-1; D is undetermined. Germline lookup yields CDR1 SEHNR and CDR2 FQNEAQ (reference sequence). Between the trimmed V and J ends, which lost 3 bases and 1 base, there was a span of 6 bases. This CDR3 spans 13 amino acids. The CDR3 loop reads CASSFLQNTEAFF. The CDR3 nucleotides read TGTGCCAGCAGCTTTTTGCAGAACACTGAAGCTTTCTTT.

This clone was recorded once. The V and J genes are TRBV9 and TRBJ2-1; possible D gene TRBD2, 6 bases. This CDR3 region has 17 residues. V was clipped by 3 bases and J by 0 bases, with 16 bases between them. The germline gives CDR1 SGDLS, CDR2 YYNGEE. CDR3 sequence reads: CASSAYLALSSYNEQFF. The CDR3 region has the DNA TGTGCCAGCAGCGCTTATCTAGCGTTGAGCTCCTACAATGAGCAGTTCTTC.

The V and J genes are TRBV28 and TRBJ1-2; D ambiguous. V lost 1 base, J lost 4 bases, and 13 bases lay in between. Germline CDR1 reads MDHEN; CDR2 reads SYDVKM. The CDR3 has 15 residues. The CDR3 spells CASSLSRLSSYGYTF. CDR3 bases: TGTGCCAGCAGTTTATCCCGCCTCAGCAGCTATGGCTACACCTTC.

The chain couples TRBV5-4 to TRBJ2-7; 8 nucleotides align to TRBD1. Germline-derived CDR1 and CDR2 are SGHNT and YYREEE (reference sequence). The V gene end was trimmed by 4 bases and the J gene end by 2 bases; junction bases not matched to a gene: 5. CDR3 length: 14 amino acids. CDR3 residues: CASSGQGGTYEQYF. CDR3 nucleotide sequence: TGTGCCAGCAGCGGACAGGGAGGTACCTACGAGCAGTACTTC.

The gene calls are TRBV14 and TRBJ1-1, with TRBD1 as a possible D gene (5 bases). The CDR3 loop spans 17 amino acids. V lost 0 bases to trimming and J lost 0 bases, with 14 bases between them. Germline CDR1 and CDR2: SGHDN and FVKESK. Here the CDR3 reads CASSQEVWMDMNTEAFF. The CDR3 DNA reads TGTGCCAGCAGCCAAGAGGTGTGGATGGACATGAACACTGAAGCTTTCTTT.

The genes are TRBV28 and TRBJ2-7; D gene unclear. The CDR3 extends over 14 amino acids. V was clipped by 3 bases and J by 0 bases, with 9 bases between them. Germline CDR1 and CDR2: MDHEN and SYDVKM. DNA of the CDR3: TGTGCCAGCAGTTTCAGACGGAGCTCCTACGAGCAGTACTTC. Protein sequence: CASSFRRSSYEQYF.

This clone came up many times. The J gene is TRBJ2-7, the V gene TRBV14, with D perhaps TRBD2 (6 bases). Germline V gives CDR1 SGHDN, CDR2 FVKESK. The CDR3 has 14 amino acids. The V gene lost 1 base and the J gene lost 6 bases, with 13 bases spanning the gap. The CDR3 is CASSQVTGVVEQYF. CDR3 sequence (DNA): TGTGCCAGCAGCCAAGTTACGGGAGTTGTCGAGCAGTACTTC.

This clone appeared once. V usage is TRBV21-1 and J usage is TRBJ2-7; TRBD1 is the table's D call and was not checked against the DNA. TRBV21-1 is an annotated pseudogene. CDR3 length equals 18 residues. The chain's CDR3 is CASSKAWDITGSYCEQYF. The CDR3 DNA reads TGTGCCAGCAGCAAAGCGTGGGACATCACGGGGTCTTACTGCGAGCAGTACTTC.

This clone was observed a handful of times. The chain uses TRBV30 and TRBJ2-7; 9 bases map to TRBD2. The germline CDR1 and CDR2 sequences are GTSNPN and SVGIG (reference sequence). The V gene end was trimmed by 7 bases and the J gene end by 6 bases; junction bases not matched to a gene: 7. CDR3 length: 12 residues. Here the CDR3 reads CALREGWFEQYF. DNA for the CDR3: TGTGCCTTGCGGGAGGGGTGGTTCGAGCAGTACTTC.

The V gene is TRBV28, the J gene TRBJ2-5, with D maybe TRBD2 (6 bases). Germline V gene data show CDR1 as MDHEN and CDR2 as SYDVKM. Trimming pared 6 bases from V and 5 bases from J, leaving 19 bases between. The CDR3 runs 15 residues. The CDR3 loop reads CASSPGVRAGETQYF. The CDR3, as DNA: TGTGCCAGCAGCCCGGGGGTTAGGGCCGGGGAGACCCAGTACTTC.

This clone was counted a single time. It is likely a read error: a sequence one base away is far more abundant. The CDR3 carries no conserved terminal phenylalanine or tryptophan, so it likely arises from a read error. The chain is built from TRBV18 and TRBJ1-5; D not certain. Deletions cut 5 bases from V and 0 bases from J, with 8 bases between. Germline CDR1 is KGHSH and CDR2 is LQKENI. This CDR3 is built from 14 residues. CDR3 in DNA: TGTGCCAGCTCAGAGGCCTATAGCAATCAGCCCCAGCATTTA. Protein: CASSEAYSNQPQHL.

This chain joins TRBV2 and TRBJ2-1; no firm D call. V gave up 6 bases and J gave up 0 bases, with 12 bases separating them. Germline V gives CDR1 SNHLY, CDR2 FYNNEI. CDR3 length: 15 residues. CDR3 nucleotide sequence: TGTGCCAGCAGCGCAGAGACCAGCTCCTACAATGAGCAGTTCTTC. The encoded protein is CASSAETSSYNEQFF.

For this clone: Other DNA sequences in this sample translate to the same CDR3. The chain carries TRBV7-3 and TRBJ2-2; tentatively, D is TRBD2 (6 bases). CDR1 is SGHTA and CDR2 is FQGTGA in the germline V gene. This CDR3 is 15 amino acids long. V lost 4 bases and J 7 bases, leaving 16 bases between the germline ends. CDR3: CASSSKTGESGELFF. CDR3 coding DNA: TGTGCCAGCAGCTCTAAGACGGGGGAAAGCGGGGAGCTGTTTTTT.

The chain employs TRBV11-2 and TRBJ2-3; perhaps TRBD2 as D (6 bases). The V and J ends lost 0 bases and 1 base respectively, with 17 bases between them. This CDR3 is built from 18 residues. Germline V gene data show CDR1 as SGHAT and CDR2 as FQNNGV. In nucleotides, the CDR3 is TGTGCCAGCAGCTTAGAGGGGAGGAGGATGACGGGCACAGATACGCAGTATTTT. It yields the protein CASSLEGRRMTGTDTQYF.

This chain joins TRBV28 and TRBJ2-1; D gene ambiguous. The CDR3 covers 13 residues. Deletions cut 1 base from V and 8 bases from J, with 9 bases between. Germline assignment: CDR1 MDHEN and CDR2 SYDVKM. The DNA for the CDR3 is TGTGCCAGCAGTTTATTTCGGTGGGATGAGCAGTTCTTC. Translating it yields CASSLFRWDEQFF.

The V call is TRBV11-2, the J call TRBJ1-2; D possibly corresponds to TRBD1 (6 bases). CDR1 SGHAT and CDR2 FQNNGV come from the germline V gene. V lost 3 bases to trimming and J lost 1 base, with 12 bases between them. The CDR3 runs 15 residues. The DNA for the CDR3 is TGTGCCAGCAGCTTTGGACAGCGAAATAACTATGGCTACACCTTC. This gives the protein CASSFGQRNNYGYTF.

This chain connects TRBV28 to TRBJ2-4; D might be TRBD1 (6 bases). The CDR3 is 12 residues long. Deletions cut 10 bases from V and 8 bases from J, with 15 bases between. From germline, CDR1 is MDHEN and CDR2 SYDVKM. The CDR3, as DNA: TGTGCCACCAGGGGCGCTCGGTACATTCAGTACTTC. This encodes CATRGARYIQYF. Complete variable domain (other parts from reference TRBV28 and TRBJ2-4): DVKVTQSSRYLVKRTGEKVFLECVQDMDHENMFWYRQDPGLGLRLIYFSYDVKMKEKGDIPEGYSVSREKKERFSLILESASTNQTSMYLCATRGARYIQYFGAGTRLSVL.